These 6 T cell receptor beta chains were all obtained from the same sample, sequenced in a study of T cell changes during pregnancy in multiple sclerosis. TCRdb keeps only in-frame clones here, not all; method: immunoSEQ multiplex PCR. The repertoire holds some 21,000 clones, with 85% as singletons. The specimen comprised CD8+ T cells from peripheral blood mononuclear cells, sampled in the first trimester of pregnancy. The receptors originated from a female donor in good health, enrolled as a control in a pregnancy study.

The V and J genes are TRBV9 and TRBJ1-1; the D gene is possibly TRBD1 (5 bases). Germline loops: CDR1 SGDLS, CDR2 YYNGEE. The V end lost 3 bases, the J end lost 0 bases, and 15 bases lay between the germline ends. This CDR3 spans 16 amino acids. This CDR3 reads CASSGGGRYMNTEAFF. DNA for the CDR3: TGTGCCAGCAGCGGCGGGGGGAGGTACATGAACACTGAAGCTTTCTTT.

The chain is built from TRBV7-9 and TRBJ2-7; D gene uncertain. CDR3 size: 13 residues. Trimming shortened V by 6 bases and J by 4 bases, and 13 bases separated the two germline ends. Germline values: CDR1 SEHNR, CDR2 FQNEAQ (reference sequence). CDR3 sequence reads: CASSIDRVYEQYF. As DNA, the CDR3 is TGTGCCAGCAGTATCGATCGGGTGTACGAGCAGTACTTC.

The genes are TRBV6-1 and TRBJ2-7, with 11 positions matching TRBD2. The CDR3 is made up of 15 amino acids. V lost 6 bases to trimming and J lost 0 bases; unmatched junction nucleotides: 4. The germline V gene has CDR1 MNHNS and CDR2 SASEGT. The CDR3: CASSLTSGSSYEQYF. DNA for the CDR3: TGTGCCAGCAGCCTAACTAGCGGGAGCTCCTACGAGCAGTACTTC.

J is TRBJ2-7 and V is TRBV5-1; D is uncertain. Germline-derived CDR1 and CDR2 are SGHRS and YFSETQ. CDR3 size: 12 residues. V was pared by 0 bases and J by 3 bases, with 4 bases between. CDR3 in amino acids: CASSLGGYEQYF. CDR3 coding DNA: TGCGCCAGCAGCTTGGGCGGCTACGAGCAGTACTTC.

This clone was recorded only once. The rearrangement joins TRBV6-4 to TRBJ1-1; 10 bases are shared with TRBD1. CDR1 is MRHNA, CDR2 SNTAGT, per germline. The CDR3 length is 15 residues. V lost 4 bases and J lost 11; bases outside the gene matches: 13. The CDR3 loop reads CASSGDGTGATRAFF. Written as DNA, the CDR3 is TGTGCCAGCAGTGGAGACGGGACAGGGGCCACTAGGGCTTTCTTT.

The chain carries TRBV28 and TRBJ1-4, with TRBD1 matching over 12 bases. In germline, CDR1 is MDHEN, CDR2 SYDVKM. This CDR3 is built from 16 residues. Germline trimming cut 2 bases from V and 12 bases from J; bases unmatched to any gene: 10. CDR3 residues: CASSLGGQGALVELFF. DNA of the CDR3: TGTGCCAGCAGTTTAGGGGGACAGGGGGCCCTGGTGGAACTGTTTTTT.